This TCR beta chain was identified in a study of CD8 T cells in Susac syndrome. Findings of the study overall: As the study acknowledged, the number of individuals in its TCR sequencing and HLA analysis was relatively small.

Per germline, CDR1 LGHDT and CDR2 YNNKEL (reference sequence). The V end lost 10 bases, the J end lost 4 bases, and 19 bases lay between the germline ends. CDR3 length: 14 amino acids. On this clonotype itself: Antigen: not known.

The RNA input was roughly 0.5 to 1 ug, and it was reverse transcribed with random hexamers. TCR beta CDR3 was amplified by immunoSEQ multiplex PCR. This amplification extended across 54 Vbeta and 13 Jbeta segments. Via MiXCR, TCRdb re-called the immunoSEQ multiplex PCR reads, giving one row per CDR3 protein. Of around 160,000 distinct CDR3 sequences detected, roughly 95% appear once; the ten largest clones hold more than 0.13%. CD8+ and CD4+ T cells from blood underwent TCR beta sequencing, which was carried out in a high-throughput format. Negative isolation was used for CD8+ and CD4+ T cells, and FACS enrichment was applied to TEMRA cells.

The source of this sequence is a human donor in good health. The sample comprised CD4+ T cells from PBMCs. V is TRBV3-1 and J is TRBJ1-2, with D possibly being TRBD1 (6 bases). The CDR3 loop is CATLDRDRPYGYTF. The CDR3 coding sequence is TGTGCCACCCTGGACAGAGACCGGCCCTATGGCTACACCTTC.